The 32 T cell receptor beta chains below were found in one sample sequenced in a study of metastatic and nonmetastatic thyroid tumors. TCRdb re-called the PCR reads through MiXCR. The sample comprises 7,500 to 9,000 clones, roughly 25% of which are singletons, and roughly 28% rests with the top ten. Patients had received no treatment of any kind before thyroid surgery. Sequencing input: tumor tissue. The receptor source for this set is a female donor with papillary thyroid cancer or a benign thyroid nodule (not recorded which). Some clones in this sample may be carry-over from other donors' samples.

This clone showed up many times. This chain uses TRBV5-1 with TRBJ1-1; 7 bases agree with TRBD1. CDR1 is SGHRS, CDR2 YFSETQ, per germline. This CDR3 region has 15 residues. Germline trimming cut 5 bases from V and 1 base from J; bases unmatched to any gene: 8. CDR3: CASRPTQGTNTEAFF. The CDR3 region has the DNA TGCGCCAGCAGGCCGACACAGGGGACGAACACTGAAGCTTTCTTT.

This clone was recorded many times. Its ends do not fully match the called genes, so a read error is possible. V is TRBV7-7 and J is TRBJ2-2; 8 nucleotides align to TRBD1. Germline loops: CDR1 SSHAT, CDR2 FNYEAQ (reference sequence). This CDR3 contains 14 residues. The CDR3 region has the DNA TGTGCTAGCAGCCTACGACAGGGGACCGGGGAGCTGTTTTTT. It specifies CASSLRQGTGELFF.

This clone was found many times. V and J are TRBV5-5 and TRBJ2-4; 8 bases align to TRBD1. This CDR3 contains 16 residues. Germline assignment: CDR1 SGHKS and CDR2 YYEKEE (reference sequence). The V gene end was trimmed by 3 bases and the J gene end by 7 bases; junction bases not matched to a gene: 12. The CDR3 region is CASSSGTGQGWNIQYF. CDR3 bases: TGTGCCAGCAGCTCAGGGACAGGACAGGGATGGAACATTCAGTACTTC. Variable domain in full (rest from reference TRBV5-5 and TRBJ2-4): DAGVTQSPTHLIKTRGQQVTLRCSPISGHKSVSWYQQVLGQGPQFIFQYYEKEERGRGNFPDRFSARQFPNYSSELNVNALLLGDSALYLCASSSGTGQGWNIQYFGAGTRLSVL.

This clone was counted between two and nine times. The rearrangement uses TRBV28 and TRBJ2-1; 8 positions match TRBD2. J gave up 4 bases and V 8 bases, and 7 bases lay outside the gene matches. The CDR3 spans 14 residues. Germline CDR1 reads MDHEN; CDR2 reads SYDVKM. In DNA, the CDR3 is TGTGCCAGCCTCTGGAGCGGGGGTTACAATGAGCAGTTCTTC. Translating gives CASLWSGGYNEQFF.

Within the sample, this clone is medium-sized (0.01 to 0.1%). The V and J genes are TRBV20-1 and TRBJ1-2; 9 bases are a match to TRBD1. V dropped 6 bases and J dropped 4; count of bases not matched to a gene: 6. Germline values: CDR1 DFQATT, CDR2 SNEGSKA (reference sequence). The CDR3 length is 13 residues. DNA for the CDR3: TGCAGTGCCGGGACAGGGCGAAGCTATGGCTACACCTTC. This sequence encodes CSAGTGRSYGYTF.

This clone was recorded at least ten times. The chain joins TRBV30 to TRBJ1-6, with no clear D. With 3 bases removed from V and 2 bases from J, the gap between germline ends came to 11 bases. The CDR3 consists of 15 residues. CDR1 and CDR2 (germline): GTSNPN, SVGIG (reference sequence). CDR3 bases: TGTGCCTGGAGGCATGAAACGACCTATAATTCACCCCTCCACTTT. Protein product: CAWRHETTYNSPLHF.

This clone was observed many times. V is TRBV3-1 and J is TRBJ1-2, with D uncertain. V lost 3 bases, J lost 7 bases, and 9 bases lay in between. Germline V gene lookup returns CDR1 LGHDT and CDR2 YNNKEL (reference sequence). The CDR3 has 12 residues. CDR3 nucleotides: TGTGCCAGCAGCCAGGCGGCGGGTGGCTACACCTTC. Protein product: CASSQAAGGYTF.

By share of the sample, this clone is medium-sized. The V call is TRBV6-4, the J call TRBJ2-7, with D maybe TRBD2 (5 bases). CDR3 length equals 15 residues. V was clipped by 4 bases and J by 0 bases, with 13 bases between them. Germline V gene sequence: CDR1 MRHNA, CDR2 SNTAGT. CDR3 DNA sequence: TGTGCCAGCAGTGTAGGATCGGGAAACTCCTACGAGCAGTACTTC. It translates to CASSVGSGNSYEQYF.

A few counts support this clone. Here the CDR3 DNA reads TGTGCCAGCAGCCAACCGATCGACAGGGAGGGTGCAGATACGCAGTATTTT. It yields the protein CASSQPIDREGADTQYF. The V call is TRBV14, the J call TRBJ2-3, with D tentatively TRBD1 or TRBD2 (7 bases each). The germline CDR1 and CDR2 sequences are SGHDN and FVKESK. This CDR3 has 17 amino acids. V shed 2 bases and J shed 4 bases, with 19 bases lying between them.

This clone appeared many times. The chain has TRBV5-1 and TRBJ2-1, with 8 nucleotides matching TRBD2. The germline gives CDR1 SGHRS, CDR2 YFSETQ. After removal of 3 bases from V and 4 bases from J, the junction contained 3 bases not matched to a gene. This CDR3 is 14 amino acids long. The CDR3 DNA follows: TGCGCCAGCAGCTCCAGCGGGGGTTACAATGAGCAGTTCTTC. As protein: CASSSSGGYNEQFF. The variable domain in full, with the rest retrieved from reference TRBV5-1 and TRBJ2-1, is KAGVTQTPRYLIKTRGQQVTLSCSPISGHRSVSWYQQTPGQGLQFLFEYFSETQRNKGNFPGRFSGRQFSNSRSEMNVSTLELGDSALYLCASSSSGGYNEQFFGPGTRLTVL.

This chain uses TRBV6-9 with TRBJ1-5; no clear D. V was trimmed by 1 base and J by 5 bases, leaving 3 bases between them. This CDR3 has 12 amino acids. Germline CDR1 MNHGY, CDR2 SVAAGI. The CDR3 spells CASSYWDQPQHF. The CDR3 DNA reads TGTGCCAGCAGTTATTGGGATCAGCCCCAGCATTTT.

By sample share, this clone is medium-sized. The V gene is TRBV20-1, the J gene TRBJ1-4; the D gene is possibly TRBD1 (6 bases). The CDR3 has 15 residues. Trimming removed 4 bases at V and 0 bases at J, with 12 bases between. CDR1 and CDR2 (germline): DFQATT, SNEGSKA (reference sequence). The CDR3 sequence: CSATTDSATNEKLFF. CDR3 DNA: TGCAGTGCTACCACGGACAGTGCAACTAATGAAAAACTGTTTTTT.

The rearrangement links TRBV18 to TRBJ2-7, with TRBD2 matching over 14 bases. The CDR3 runs to 15 residues. Germline assignment: CDR1 KGHSH and CDR2 LQKENI. V was pared by 3 bases and J by 7 bases, with 5 bases of the junction left unmatched. CDR3 sequence: CASSPGLAGAGEQYF. DNA for the CDR3: TGTGCCAGCTCACCGGGACTAGCGGGAGCAGGTGAGCAGTACTTC.

This clone was seen repeatedly, ten times or more. V usage is TRBV18 and J usage is TRBJ1-1; TRBD1 aligns across 11 bases. The germline CDR1 and CDR2 sequences are KGHSH and LQKENI. Germline trimming cut 4 bases from V and 5 bases from J; bases unmatched to any gene: 3. The CDR3 has 14 residues. In DNA, the CDR3 is TGTGCCAGCTCACAGGACAGGGGGCCGACTGAAGCTTTCTTT. The encoded protein is CASSQDRGPTEAFF.

The V and J genes are TRBV12-3 or TRBV12-4 and TRBJ2-1; D gene uncertain. Trimming took 6 bases from V and 9 from J, leaving 9 bases between them. CDR3 length: 11 amino acids. As DNA, the CDR3 is TGTGCCAGCAGCCAGACGGGTGAGCAGTTCTTC. This sequence encodes CASSQTGEQFF.

By its share, this clone is medium-sized. This chain links TRBV20-1 with TRBJ2-7; TRBD2 matches at 14 bases. The V and J ends lost 3 bases and 5 bases, in that order; junction bases with no gene match: 3. Per germline, CDR1 DFQATT and CDR2 SNEGSKA (reference sequence). The CDR3 is made up of 14 amino acids. The CDR3 protein is CSARGLAGVHEQYF. The DNA for the CDR3 is TGCAGTGCTAGGGGACTAGCGGGAGTCCACGAGCAGTACTTC.

The chain employs TRBV25-1 and TRBJ2-3; TRBD2 matches at 14 bases. The CDR3 sequence is 19 residues long. Unmatched junction bases numbered 14, after V lost 5 bases and J lost 4 bases. Per the germline V gene, CDR1 is MGHDK and CDR2 is SYGVNS. CDR3 sequence (DNA): TGTGCCAGCAGTAACCGTCCCGGGACTAGCGGGAGCGTGGCAGATACGCAGTATTTT. It codes for CASSNRPGTSGSVADTQYF.

By share of the sample, this clone is large. This sequence joins TRBV15 and TRBJ2-1, with D perhaps matching TRBD2 (5 bases). V was trimmed by 1 base and J by 6 bases, leaving 10 bases between them. This CDR3 has 14 residues. Germline V CDR1 and CDR2: LNHNV, YYDKDF (reference sequence). The CDR3 coding sequence is TGTGCCACCAGCAGAGGCCGGGGTGGCAATGAGCAGTTCTTC. It codes for CATSRGRGGNEQFF.

The chain couples TRBV5-1 to TRBJ2-6, with D tentatively TRBD1 (5 bases). Germline-derived CDR1 and CDR2 are SGHRS and YFSETQ. This CDR3 has 17 residues. V was shortened by 0 bases and J by 0 bases, with 10 bases between the two germline ends. CDR3 region: CASSLDAQGSGANVLTF. In nucleotides, the CDR3 is TGCGCCAGCAGCTTGGACGCCCAGGGCTCTGGGGCCAACGTCCTGACTTTC.

This clone has ten or more counts. The CDR3 loop is CASELGQGNTDTQYF. In DNA, the CDR3 is TGTGCCAGTGAGCTGGGACAGGGGAACACAGATACGCAGTATTTT. This rearrangement joins TRBV2 to TRBJ2-3; 10 bases map to TRBD1. Germline V gene data show CDR1 as SNHLY and CDR2 as FYNNEI. The CDR3 contains 15 residues. J gave up 2 bases and V 9 bases, and 8 bases lay outside the gene matches.

The J gene is TRBJ1-3, the V gene TRBV11-1; TRBD1 matches 10 bases. The CDR3 length is 14 residues. From germline, CDR1 is SGHAT and CDR2 FQDESV (reference sequence). With 6 bases clipped from V and 11 bases from J, the junction kept 10 bases outside the gene matches. The DNA of the CDR3 is TGTGCCAGCAGTCCGGGACAGGGGAAATTCGCCATATATTTT. It encodes CASSPGQGKFAIYF.

This clone was observed many times. The chain employs TRBV20-1 and TRBJ1-5; tentative D call: TRBD1 (6 bases). The germline V gene has CDR1 DFQATT and CDR2 SNEGSKA (reference sequence). The V gene lost 5 bases and the J gene lost 3 bases, with 11 bases spanning the gap. The CDR3 totals 13 residues. CDR3 DNA: TGCAGTGCTTCACAGGGACCCAATCAGCCCCAGCATTTT. This translates into CSASQGPNQPQHF.

This clone has just a few counts. This chain joins TRBV6-1 and TRBJ1-1; 8 bases align to TRBD1. The CDR3 spans 14 residues. Per germline, CDR1 MNHNS and CDR2 SASEGT. Trimming at V came to 6 bases and at J to 5 bases, leaving 8 bases not matched to a gene. The CDR3, as DNA: TGTGCCAGCAGGACCTCCAGACAGGGGACTGAAGCTTTCTTT. It encodes CASRTSRQGTEAFF.

This clone was found many times. The V call is TRBV20-1, the J call TRBJ2-7; 9 positions agree with TRBD1. In germline, CDR1 is DFQATT, CDR2 SNEGSKA (reference sequence). The CDR3 loop spans 16 amino acids. V lost 0 bases, J lost 2 bases, and 8 bases stayed unmatched. The CDR3 region has the DNA TGCAGTGCTAGAGATGGACAGGGGACAGGGACCTACGAGCAGTACTTC. Translation gives CSARDGQGTGTYEQYF.

This clone was detected ten times or more. This chain uses TRBV7-9 with TRBJ1-4, with D possibly TRBD1 on 5 matching bases. The CDR3 extends over 13 amino acids. Germline CDR1 and CDR2: SEHNR and FQNEAQ (reference sequence). V lost 6 bases to trimming and J lost 5 bases, with 10 bases between them. The CDR3 sequence: CASRSEGNEKLFF. Written as DNA, the CDR3 is TGTGCCAGCAGATCAGAGGGGAATGAAAAACTGTTTTTT.

Sample share makes this clone medium-sized. The chain has TRBV6-1 and TRBJ1-2; 9 bases map to TRBD1. The CDR3 covers 14 residues. Trimming removed 7 bases from V and 7 bases from J; junction bases left unmatched: 10. CDR1 is MNHNS, CDR2 SASEGT, per germline. The CDR3 nucleotides read TGTGCCAGCAAAAGACAGGGGGGAGAGGCTGGCTACACCTTC. Residues: CASKRQGGEAGYTF.

In nucleotides, the CDR3 is TGCGCCAGCAAACTGACAGGGGGCGGTGATGGCTACACCTTC. This encodes CASKLTGGGDGYTF. V and J are TRBV5-1 and TRBJ1-2, with 10 bases aligning to TRBD1. The CDR3 has 14 amino acids. Germline-derived CDR1 and CDR2 are SGHRS and YFSETQ. V was clipped by 6 bases and J by 6 bases; unmatched bases: 8.

Relative to its sample, this clone is medium-sized (0.01 to 0.1%). The chain employs TRBV27 and TRBJ2-1; 14 bases map to TRBD2. The CDR3 consists of 16 residues. Germline V gives CDR1 MNHEY, CDR2 SMNVEV (reference sequence). V lost 1 base to trimming and J lost 7 bases; unmatched junction nucleotides: 3. DNA of the CDR3: TGTGCCAGCAGTTTATTGACTAGCGGGAGGGCTAATGAGCAGTTCTTC. It yields the protein CASSLLTSGRANEQFF.

J is TRBJ2-2 and V is TRBV2; 10 positions match TRBD1. Germline loops: CDR1 SNHLY, CDR2 FYNNEI. This CDR3 comprises 16 residues. The ends lost 6 bases at V and 7 bases at J; junction bases unmatched: 11. The DNA of the CDR3 is TGTGCCAGCAGGACCGGGACAGGGGATTGGAACGGGGAGCTGTTTTTT. Protein product: CASRTGTGDWNGELFF.

There are a few counts of this clone. The chain has TRBV6-5 and TRBJ1-2, with unresolved D. Germline CDR1 and CDR2: MNHEY and SVGAGI. V lost 4 bases to trimming and J lost 4 bases, with 7 bases between them. The CDR3 is 12 residues long. The CDR3 sequence: CASSSGVYGYTF. The DNA for the CDR3 is TGTGCCAGCAGTTCTGGGGTCTATGGCTACACCTTC.

This sequence joins TRBV4-2 and TRBJ1-2; D may be TRBD1 (5 bases). Trimming left V 6 bases short and J 4 bases short, with 18 bases between. Per the germline V gene, CDR1 is LGHNA and CDR2 is YNFKEQ. This CDR3 has 15 amino acids. As DNA, the CDR3 is TGTGCCAGCAGGTCTGATGGGGGAGAAAGCTATGGCTACACCTTC. As protein: CASRSDGGESYGYTF.

This clone occurred many times. One end of the junction varies from germline; a read error may be responsible. The rearrangement uses TRBV7-6 and TRBJ2-7; TRBD1 matches at 7 bases. CDR3 length equals 15 residues. Germline V lookup: CDR1 SGHVS, CDR2 FNYEAQ. CDR3 in DNA: TGTGCCAGCAGCTTAGCCGGGACAGAGTTTTCGTTTATGCACTTC. This codes for CASSLAGTEFSFMHF.